The clone carrying this T cell receptor (beta chain) was seen a single time. The target antigen is unknown. This sample is part of a study of cytomegalovirus exposure and HLA in healthy donors. Whole-study context: Drawn from HLA-typed donors, roughly 87 million unique TCRs were held in an early data release.

General observations from the study: Earlier analysis yielded a pattern in which most TCR beta V segments were productive about 90% or about 30% of the time.

PCR employed 60 Vbeta and 13 Jbeta primers. The authors' processing: The authors later counted 70 million to 85 million unique TCR beta chains, roughly 11 million of them shared. Using immunoSEQ multiplex PCR, the repertoire was profiled, and TCRdb retains in-frame clones only, with some absent. V and J calls and clone size are as listed in that table; D and trimming were resolved from the DNA. The table includes 100,000 to 120,000 clones, over 60% detected once. Samples came from healthy bone marrow donors. This receptor was taken from a man aged 40-49 years in good health and CMV-seropositive. Sequenced: PBMCs.

For the CDR3, the DNA is TGCGCCAGCAGCCAATCACAGGGGGTCGCGCTGTATGGCTACACCTTC. Protein sequence: CASSQSQGVALYGYTF. The chain recombines TRBV4-3 with TRBJ1-2, with 8 bases lining up with TRBD1. Germline CDR1 and CDR2: LGHNA and YSLEER. CDR3 size: 16 residues. J lost 5 bases, V lost 2 bases, and 10 bases had no gene match.